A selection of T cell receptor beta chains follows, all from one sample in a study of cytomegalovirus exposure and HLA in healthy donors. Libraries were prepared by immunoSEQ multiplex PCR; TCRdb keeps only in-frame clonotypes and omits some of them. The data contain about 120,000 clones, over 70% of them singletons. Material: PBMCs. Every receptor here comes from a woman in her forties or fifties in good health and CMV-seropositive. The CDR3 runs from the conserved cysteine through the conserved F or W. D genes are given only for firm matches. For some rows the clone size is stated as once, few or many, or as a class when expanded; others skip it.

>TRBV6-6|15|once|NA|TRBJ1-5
TGTGCCAGCAGTTCCCAGGGTTTGGGCAATCAGCCCCAGCATTTT
CASSSQGLGNQPQHF
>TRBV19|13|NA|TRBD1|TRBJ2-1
TGTGCCAGTCGGGGACAGGGGGACAATGAGCAGTTCTTC
CASRGQGDNEQFF
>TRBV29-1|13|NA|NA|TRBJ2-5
TGCAGCGTCGGGGGTACCGCCGGGGAGACCCAGTACTTC
CSVGGTAGETQYF
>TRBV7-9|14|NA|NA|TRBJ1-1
TGTGCCAGCAGCATTCCGACAGCGAACACTGAAGCTTTCTTT
CASSIPTANTEAFF
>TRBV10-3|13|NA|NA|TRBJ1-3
TGTGCCATCTCTAGGACAGTCGGAAACACCATATATTTT
CAISRTVGNTIYF
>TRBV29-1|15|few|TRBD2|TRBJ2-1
TGCAGCGTTGAACCCGGGACTAGCGGGGGCAATGAGCAGTTCTTC
CSVEPGTSGGNEQFF
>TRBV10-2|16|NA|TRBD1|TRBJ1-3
TGCGCCAGCAGTGAGTCCGGGACAGGGACCGGAAACACCATATATTTT
CASSESGTGTGNTIYF
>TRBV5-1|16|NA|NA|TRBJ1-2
TGCGCCAGCAGCTTGGTGGCCACCGGAGACCTCTATGGCTACACCTTC
CASSLVATGDLYGYTF
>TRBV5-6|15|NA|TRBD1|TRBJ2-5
TGTGCCAGCAGCTGGGGACAGGTGGACGAGGAGACCCAGTACTTC
CASSWGQVDEETQYF
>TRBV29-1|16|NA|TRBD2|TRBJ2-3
TGCAGCGTTGAAGGTAGACTAGCGGGAGGTGGGGATACGCAGTATTTT
CSVEGRLAGGGDTQYF
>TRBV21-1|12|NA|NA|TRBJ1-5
TGTGCCAACCCAGTCAGAAATCAGCCCCAGCATTTT
CANPVRNQPQHF
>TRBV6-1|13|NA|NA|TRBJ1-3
TGTGCCAGCCTCGACACGCGCGGAAACACCATATATTTT
CASLDTRGNTIYF
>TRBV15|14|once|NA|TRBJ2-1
TGTGCCACCAGCAGAGATCGGGGCTACAATGAGCAGTTCTTC
CATSRDRGYNEQFF
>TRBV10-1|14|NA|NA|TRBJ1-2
TGCGCCAGCAGTGAGCCTCCGAGGAACTATGGCTACACCTTC
CASSEPPRNYGYTF
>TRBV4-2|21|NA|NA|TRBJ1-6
TGTGCCAGCAGCCAAGACTCCCGGTCGGGTGGGGGGAGCTCCTATAATTCACCCCTCCACTTT
CASSQDSRSGGGSSYNSPLHF
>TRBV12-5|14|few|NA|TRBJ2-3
TGTGCTAGTGGTTTGGAGTCTAGGACAGATACGCAGTATTTT
CASGLESRTDTQYF
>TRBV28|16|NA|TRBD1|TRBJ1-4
TGTGCCAGCAGTTTATCTGCCGGGACAGGGTCCGAAAAACTGTTTTTT
CASSLSAGTGSEKLFF
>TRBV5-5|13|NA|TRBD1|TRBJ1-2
TGTGCCAGCAGCTTGGAGACAGGGGGAGGCTACACCTTC
CASSLETGGGYTF
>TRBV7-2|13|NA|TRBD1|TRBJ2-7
TGTGCCAGCACCACCGGACAGGGGTACGAGCAGTACTTC
CASTTGQGYEQYF
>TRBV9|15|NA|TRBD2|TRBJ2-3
TGTGCCAGCAGCGTAGGACTAGCGAGCACAGATACGCAGTATTTT
CASSVGLASTDTQYF
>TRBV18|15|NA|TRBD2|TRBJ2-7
TGTGCCAGCTCACAGGGGACTAGCGGATCCTACGAGCAGTACTTC
CASSQGTSGSYEQYF
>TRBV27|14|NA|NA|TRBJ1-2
TGTGCCAGCAGTTTAGACTCTGCGTCCTATGGCTACACCTTC
CASSLDSASYGYTF
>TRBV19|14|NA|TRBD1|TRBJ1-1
TGTGCCACCCAACGACAGGGGCTGAACACTGAAGCTTTCTTT
CATQRQGLNTEAFF
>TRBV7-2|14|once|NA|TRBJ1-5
TGTGCCAGCAGCTTAGGCAGTTTTGGTCAGCCCCAGCATTTT
CASSLGSFGQPQHF
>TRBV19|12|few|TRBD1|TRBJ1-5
TGTGCCAGTAAACAGGGGGACCAGCCCCAGCATTTT
CASKQGDQPQHF
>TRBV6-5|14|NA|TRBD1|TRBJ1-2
TGTGCCAGCAGTTCCAAGACAGGGGGCTATGGCTACACCTTC
CASSSKTGGYGYTF
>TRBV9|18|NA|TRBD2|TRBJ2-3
TGTGCCAGCAGCGTAGGACTAGCGGGAGGATCTAGCACAGATACGCAGTATTTT
CASSVGLAGGSSTDTQYF
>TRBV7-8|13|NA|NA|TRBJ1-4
TGTGCCAGCAGCGGCGCAGGGCAGGGAAAACTGTTTTTT
CASSGAGQGKLFF
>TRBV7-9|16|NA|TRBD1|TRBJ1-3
TGTGCCAGCAGCGACCGGGACAGGGGGTTCGGAAACACCATATATTTT
CASSDRDRGFGNTIYF
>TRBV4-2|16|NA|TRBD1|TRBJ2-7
TGTGCCAGCAGCCAAGGGTTGGGACAGCCAGTCTACGAGCAGTACTTC
CASSQGLGQPVYEQYF
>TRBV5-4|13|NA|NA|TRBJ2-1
TGTGCCAGCAGGGCTCAATCCTACAATGAGCAGTTCTTC
CASRAQSYNEQFF
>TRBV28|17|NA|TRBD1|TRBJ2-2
TGTGCCAGCAGTCGACGGAGACAGGGCAAGAACACCGGGGAGCTGTTTTTT
CASSRRRQGKNTGELFF
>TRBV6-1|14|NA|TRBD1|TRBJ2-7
TGTGCCAGCATAGAACCGACAGGGGAGGCCGAGCAGTACTTC
CASIEPTGEAEQYF
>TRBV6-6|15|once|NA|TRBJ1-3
TGTGCCAGCAGCGCCGGACAATTCTCTGGAAACACCATATATTTT
CASSAGQFSGNTIYF
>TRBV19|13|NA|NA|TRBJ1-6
TGTGCCAGCAAAGGGTTGGCGGGTTCACCCCTCCACTTT
CASKGLAGSPLHF
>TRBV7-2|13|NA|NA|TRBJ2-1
TGTGCCAGCAGCTTTTATATAGACAATGAGCAGTTCTTC
CASSFYIDNEQFF
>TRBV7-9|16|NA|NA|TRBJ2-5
TGTGCCAGCAGCTTAGGTGGGACACTGGCCGGGGAGACCCAGTACTTC
CASSLGGTLAGETQYF
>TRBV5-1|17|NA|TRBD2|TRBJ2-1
TGCGCCAGCAGCGATCCCGAAGCGGGAGGAACCTACAATGAGCAGTTCTTC
CASSDPEAGGTYNEQFF